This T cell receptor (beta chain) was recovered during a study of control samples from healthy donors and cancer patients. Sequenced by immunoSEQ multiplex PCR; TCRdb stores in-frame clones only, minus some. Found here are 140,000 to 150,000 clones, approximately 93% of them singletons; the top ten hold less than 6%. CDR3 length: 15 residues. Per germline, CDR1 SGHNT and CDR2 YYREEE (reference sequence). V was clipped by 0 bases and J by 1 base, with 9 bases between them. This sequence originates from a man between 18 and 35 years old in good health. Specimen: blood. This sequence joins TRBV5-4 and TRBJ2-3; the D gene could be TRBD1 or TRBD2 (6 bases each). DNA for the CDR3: TGTGCCAGCAGCTTGGCGGGGGCGGGCACAGATACGCAGTATTTT. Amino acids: CASSLAGAGTDTQYF.